This entry features one T cell receptor (beta chain) sequence. This sample is drawn from a study of identical twins. TCRdb itself ran the 5' RACE reads through MiXCR, one entry per CDR3 protein. Of 500,000 to 600,000 distinct CDR3 sequences in the sample, roughly a fifth are singletons; the top ten hold 0.8% to 1%. The CDR3 is made up of 15 amino acids. Trimming removed 4 bases from V and 6 bases from J, with 20 bases in between. Per the germline V gene, CDR1 is SGHKS and CDR2 is YYEKEE (reference sequence). These data are also associated with another study on T cells expressing NK-cell markers. That report notes: In the group of eight sequenced donors, seven were HCMV-seropositive and one was seronegative.

This TCR was recovered from a woman under 30 in good health. The chain has TRBV5-5 and TRBJ2-7; tentative D call: TRBD1 (5 bases). Sequencing was performed on CD4+ T cells sorted from blood. CDR3 DNA: TGTGCCAGCAGCCAGGGAAGCCCCCGGGTTCGCGAGCAGTACTTC. This sequence encodes CASSQGSPRVREQYF.